This T cell receptor beta chain was identified in a study of vaccination and CD4 T cells after COVID-19. In its sample, this clonotype was seen a few times. Its antigen is unknown. Once obtained from cultured CD4+ T cells, the DNA was sequenced using the Oncomine TCR Beta short-read assay. TCRdb redid the calling of the PCR reads with MiXCR, one entry per CDR3 protein. The sample shows about 17,000 distinct CDR3 sequences, 31% of them seen only once. The length of the CDR3 is 15 residues. After removal of 5 bases from V and 1 base from J, the junction contained 6 bases not matched to a gene. Germline lookup yields CDR1 MNHNS and CDR2 SASEGT. Stated treatment: approximately nine-day PBMC culture with coronavirus spike peptide pools or control peptides (ViraFEST assay).

The receptor was isolated from a human donor with COVID-19. The V call is TRBV6-1, the J call TRBJ1-1, with 8 bases lining up with TRBD1. The sequenced sample consisted of cultured CD4+ T cells from blood. The CDR3 loop is CASSLRGQGNTEAFF. CDR3 DNA sequence: TGTGCCAGCAGTCTCCGCGGACAGGGGAACACTGAAGCTTTCTTT.